The present T cell receptor beta chain was sequenced within a study of OX40 agonist ivuxolimab in advanced cancers. For context, the study as a whole: Ivuxolimab was a fully human IgG2 agonistic monoclonal antibody targeting the costimulatory receptor OX40 (CD134). The paper covers the monotherapy dose-escalation part of the phase I ivuxolimab trial, which included N of about 51 patients. Prior anti-PD-1, anti-PD-L1 or anti-CTLA-4 therapy was permitted, and approximately 41% of dose-escalation patients had received checkpoint inhibitors. Of the approximately 54 patients in dose escalation, approximately 20 had hepatocellular carcinoma, around 15 had melanoma, 9 had renal cell carcinoma and 9 had head and neck cancer. Partial responses were achieved by three dose-escalation patients, of whom one had hepatocellular carcinoma and two had cutaneous melanoma. In the dose-escalation cohort, more than 75% of patients were male, and the mean age was around 60 years, with a range of 23 to 79. Intravenous ivuxolimab was administered to patients every 2 weeks at six dose levels: 0.01, 0.1, 0.3, 1.5, 3 and 10 mg/kg. Peripheral TCRbeta sequencing was intended to test whether TCR sequence diversity was altered and clonal T-cell expansion was caused by ivuxolimab. On the study overall, not on this receptor specifically: After ivuxolimab, more expanded clones were found on average in CD8+ T cells than in CD4+ T cells. Clonal expansion of both CD4+ and CD8+ blood T cells was observed from baseline to week 6 at doses 0.1 to 3.0 mg/kg. In the 0.1-3.0 mg/kg groups, partial responders were among the patients with the lowest normalized peripheral clonal expansion, particularly in CD8+ T cells. Low levels of normalized T-cell clonal expansion were also seen in some patients who did not respond. Antigen specificity was not determined for the clonally expanded peripheral T cells.

This clone showed up just a few times. The clone's antigen remains unknown. No much larger clone exists at a distance of one base, and base qualities are not known. The trial excluded patients who had a history of autoimmune disease or were on systemic immunosuppression. Peripheral blood for TCR sequencing was collected from all dose cohorts at baseline, on cycle 4 day 1, and on cycle 7 day 1. Samples came from an open-label, multicenter, first-in-human phase I dose-escalation trial of ivuxolimab. Adults with locally advanced or metastatic melanoma, renal cell carcinoma, hepatocellular carcinoma or head and neck squamous cell carcinoma were enrolled in the trial. Before TCR sequencing, CD4+ and CD8+ T cells were separately sorted from peripheral blood. For sequencing of the TCRbeta CDR3 region, genomic DNA was extracted from the sorted cells. TCRbeta CDR3 regions were sequenced using the immunoSEQ Assay. TCRdb carries this immuneACCESS record with in-frame sequences only. Its versions omit some clonotypes, under half of them owing to an unresolved V gene in the studies checked, with the rest unexplained. This sample lists 50,000 or so clones; about 83% were detected once. The ten top clones hold around 2.5% of the sample.

The germline V gene provides CDR1 SNHLY and CDR2 FYNNEI. Including cysteine and phenylalanine, the CDR3 has 13 amino acids. Left in the record is the CDR3 DNA by itself, 39 bases read in frame from the first base. A distance of 12 bases separates the germline ends of V and J, which lose 8 bases and 2 bases respectively. Rearrangement joined TRBV2 to TRBJ2-5; the D gene assignment is ambiguous. The origin of this receptor is an adult with an advanced solid tumor such as melanoma, head and neck, liver or kidney cancer. The sequences come from CD4+ or CD8+ T cells sorted from blood, collected in a trial of the OX40 agonist ivuxolimab. The CDR3 reads as follows: CASAETGQETQYF. The sequence in DNA is TGTGCCAGCGCCGAGACCGGACAAGAGACCCAGTACTTC.